This T cell receptor beta chain was identified during a study of cytomegalovirus exposure and HLA in healthy donors. Findings and limits, study-wide: Another analysis was done later, and it associated over 15,000 TCR beta sequences with HLA alleles at 0.05 false discovery rate. Available immune exposure information was restricted to CMV serostatus only. Prediction of most subjects' HLA-A and HLA-B alleles by TCR beta sequences was reportedly accurate.

About this clone: Its cognate antigen is unknown.

Germline values: CDR1 LNHDA, CDR2 SQIVND (reference sequence). The trim removed 5 bases at V and 5 bases at J, leaving 10 bases unmatched. The CDR3 contains 16 residues. Vbeta (60) and Jbeta (13) primers were used in the PCR. As originally analysed: There were about 80 million unique TCR beta chains by a later count, and about 12 million of them were shared. Sequencing used immunoSEQ multiplex PCR; TCRdb keeps in-frame clones, though not all of them. V, J and clone size are taken as reported in that table, and D and trimming were inferred from the DNA itself. The profile covers approximately 100,000 clones, with around 74% appearing a single time and 1.8% taken by the ten largest.

The sequence was obtained from a male donor in good health and CMV-seronegative. The chain couples TRBV19 to TRBJ2-7, with 12 bases that match TRBD2. The sequencing sample was made of PBMCs. The CDR3 loop reads CASSLLAGGPVHEQYF. DNA of the CDR3: TGTGCCAGTAGTCTCCTAGCGGGAGGGCCAGTCCACGAGCAGTACTTC.